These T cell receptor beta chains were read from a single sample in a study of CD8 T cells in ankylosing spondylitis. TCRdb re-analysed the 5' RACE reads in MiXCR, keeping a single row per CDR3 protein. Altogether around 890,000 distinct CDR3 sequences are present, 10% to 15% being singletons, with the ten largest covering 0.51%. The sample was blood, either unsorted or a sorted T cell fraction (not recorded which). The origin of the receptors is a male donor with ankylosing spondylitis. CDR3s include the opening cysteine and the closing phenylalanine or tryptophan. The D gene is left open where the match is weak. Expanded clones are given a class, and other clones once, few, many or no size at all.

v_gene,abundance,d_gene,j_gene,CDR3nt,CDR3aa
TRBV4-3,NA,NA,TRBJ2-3,TGCGCCAGCAGCCAAGAAGGGACTTGGTACTTCACAGATACGCAGTATTTT,CASSQEGTWYFTDTQYF
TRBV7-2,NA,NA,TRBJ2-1,TGTGCCAGCAGCTTAAAGGTTGGCGTGGGCAATGAGCAGTTCTTC,CASSLKVGVGNEQFF
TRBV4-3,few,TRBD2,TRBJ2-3,TGCGCCAGCAGCCGAGGACTAGCGGGGGCCCTCACAGATACGCAGTATTTT,CASSRGLAGALTDTQYF
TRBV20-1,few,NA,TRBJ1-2,TGCAGTGCCCAAGGCTTGATTGACTACACCTTC,CSAQGLIDYTF
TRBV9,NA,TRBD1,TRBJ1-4,TGTGCCAGCAGCGTGGACAGGGGAGAAGGCGAAAAACTGTTTTTT,CASSVDRGEGEKLFF
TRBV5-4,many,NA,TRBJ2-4,TGTGCCAGCAGCTTTGGGACATGGGGCATTCAGTACTTC,CASSFGTWGIQYF
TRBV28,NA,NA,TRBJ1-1,TGTGCCAGCAGTTTTAGGCTGGCGTACATGAACACTGAAGCTTTCTTT,CASSFRLAYMNTEAFF
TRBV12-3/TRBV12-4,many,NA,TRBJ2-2,TGTGCCAGCAGTTTACGGAGCGGGCCATACACCGGGGAGCTGTTTTTT,CASSLRSGPYTGELFF
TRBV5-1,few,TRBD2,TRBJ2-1,TGCGCCAGCAGCCCGGGACTAGCGGGAGAAGGCAATGAGCAGTTCTTC,CASSPGLAGEGNEQFF
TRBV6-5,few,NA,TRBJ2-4,TGTGCCAGCAGTTATGTTGGGCTAGAAAGAAACATTCAGTACTTC,CASSYVGLERNIQYF
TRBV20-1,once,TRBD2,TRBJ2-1,TGCAGTGTTGACGGGACTAGCGTGTTCTTC,CSVDGTSVFF
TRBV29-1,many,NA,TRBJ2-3,TGCAGCGCTGGGGCCCGTACGCAGTATTTT,CSAGARTQYF
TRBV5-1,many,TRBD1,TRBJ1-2,TGCGCCAGCAGCCCAGGACAGGGGGCGTTGGGTCGTGATGGCTACACCTTC,CASSPGQGALGRDGYTF
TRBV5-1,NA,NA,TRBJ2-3,TGCGCCAGCAGCTTAATCCCTTTGGATACGCAGTATTTT,CASSLIPLDTQYF
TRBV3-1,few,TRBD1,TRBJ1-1,TGTGCCAGCGTCCTACAGGGGGCTAACACTGAAGCTTTCTTT,CASVLQGANTEAFF
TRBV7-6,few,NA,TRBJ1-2,TGTGCCAGCAGCAATAGGGGAACCGGCACTAACTATGGCTACACCTTC,CASSNRGTGTNYGYTF
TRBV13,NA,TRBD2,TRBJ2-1,TGTGCCAGCAGCCGCGAGTTAACTAGCGGGGCCTACAATGAGCAGTTCTTC,CASSRELTSGAYNEQFF
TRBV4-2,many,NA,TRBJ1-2,TGTGCCAGCAGCCAAGTGGCAGGGGCCTATGGCTACACCTTC,CASSQVAGAYGYTF
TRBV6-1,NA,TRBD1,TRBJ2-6,TGTGCCAGCAGTGAAGCGCTGGGACAGGGGAGGTCTGGGGCCAACGTCCTGACTTTC,CASSEALGQGRSGANVLTF
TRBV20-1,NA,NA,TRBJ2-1,TGCAGTGCTAGAGTGGCGGGACTCCTATACAATGAGCAGTTCTTC,CSARVAGLLYNEQFF
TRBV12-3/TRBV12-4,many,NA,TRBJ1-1,TGTGCCAGCAGTTTTCGGTTCGCTGAAGCTTTCTTT,CASSFRFAEAFF
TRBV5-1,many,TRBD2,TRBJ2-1,TGCGCCAGCAGCACACAGCGGGAGCTGAATGAGCAGTTCTTC,CASSTQRELNEQFF
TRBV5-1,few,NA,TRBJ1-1,TGCGCCAGCAGGGTCCAGGGCGCGGGAACTGAAGCTTTCTTT,CASRVQGAGTEAFF
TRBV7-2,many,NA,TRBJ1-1,TGTGCCAGCAGCTCCCGACAGGTCGCTGAAGCTTTCTTT,CASSSRQVAEAFF
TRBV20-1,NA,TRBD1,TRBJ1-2,TGCAGTGTGTGGGACAGGCTTTATGGCTACACCTTC,CSVWDRLYGYTF
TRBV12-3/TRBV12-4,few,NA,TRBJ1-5,TGTGCCAGCAGTCCCCGATCGGGGGCCCAGCATTTT,CASSPRSGAQHF
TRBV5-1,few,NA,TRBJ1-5,TGCGCCAGCAGCCCAGATCACTGGCGTCAGCCCCAGCATTTT,CASSPDHWRQPQHF
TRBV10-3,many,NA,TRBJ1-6,TGTGCCATCAGTGTCGAGTATAATTCACCCCTCCACTTT,CAISVEYNSPLHF
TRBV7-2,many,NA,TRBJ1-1,TGTGCCAGCAGCTTGATGGCCGACAGGAACACTGAAGCTTTCTTT,CASSLMADRNTEAFF
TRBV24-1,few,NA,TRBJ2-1,TGTGCCACCAGTGACCGGGACGGGAACTCCTACAATGAGCAGTTCTTC,CATSDRDGNSYNEQFF
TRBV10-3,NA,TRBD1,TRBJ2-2,TGTGCCACCCACCCCCGACAGGGAAGTACCGGGGAGCTGTTTTTT,CATHPRQGSTGELFF
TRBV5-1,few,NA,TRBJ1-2,TGCGCCAGCAGCTTATCGGGGGCGCGCGGCTACACCTTC,CASSLSGARGYTF
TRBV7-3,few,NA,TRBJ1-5,TGTGCCAGCAGCTTAGACTATAGTCAGCCCCAGCATTTT,CASSLDYSQPQHF
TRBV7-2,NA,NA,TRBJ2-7,TGTGCCAGCAGCCCCTCTCAGTGGGAGCAGTACTTC,CASSPSQWEQYF
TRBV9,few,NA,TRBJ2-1,TGTGCCAGCAGCGTAGGAAACCCCCGGGGCTACAATGAGCAGTTCTTC,CASSVGNPRGYNEQFF
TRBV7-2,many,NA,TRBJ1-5,TGTGCCAGCAGCTTAGACATATATCAGCCCCAGCATTTT,CASSLDIYQPQHF
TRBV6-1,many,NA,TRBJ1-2,TGTGCCAGCAACTTCAGGGGCGACTATGGCTACACCTTC,CASNFRGDYGYTF
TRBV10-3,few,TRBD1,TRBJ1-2,TGTGCCATCAGTGAGCCGGGACAGGGGGCGCGTGGCTACACCTTC,CAISEPGQGARGYTF
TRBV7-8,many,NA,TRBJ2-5,TGTGCCAGCAGCTTGTCGTTGCGGCCTAGCAGTATGGAGACCCAGTACTTC,CASSLSLRPSSMETQYF
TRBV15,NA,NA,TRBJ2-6,TGTGCCACCAGCCCCAGGGGGGGTCCTGGGGCCAACGTCCTGACTTTC,CATSPRGGPGANVLTF
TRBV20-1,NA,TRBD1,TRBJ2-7,TGCAGTGCTACGGGACAGAATATCTACGAGCAGTACTTC,CSATGQNIYEQYF
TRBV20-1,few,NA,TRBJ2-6,TGCAGTGCTAGAGATCAAAACAGTTACTCTGGGGCCAACGTCCTGACTTTC,CSARDQNSYSGANVLTF
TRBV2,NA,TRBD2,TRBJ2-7,TGTGCCAGCAGGGGGACTAAGCGACTCTACGAGCAGTACTTC,CASRGTKRLYEQYF
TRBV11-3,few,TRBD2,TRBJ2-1,TGTGCCAGCAGCCCCATGGGACTAGCGGGAAGTAATGAGCAGTTCTTC,CASSPMGLAGSNEQFF
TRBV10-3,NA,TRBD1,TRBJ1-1,TGTGCCATCAGTGACCAACCAGGGACAGCGATCAACAAAGCTTTCTTT,CAISDQPGTAINKAFF
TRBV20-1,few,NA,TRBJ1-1,TGCAGTGCTAGTTTAGGTATGAACACTGAAGCTTTCTTT,CSASLGMNTEAFF
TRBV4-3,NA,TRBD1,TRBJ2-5,TGCGCCAGCAGCCCCACCGGGACAGGGGGCCGAGAGACCCAGTACTTC,CASSPTGTGGRETQYF
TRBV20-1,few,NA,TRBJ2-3,TGCAGTGCTAGGGACGGGACCAACACAGATACGCAGTATTTT,CSARDGTNTDTQYF
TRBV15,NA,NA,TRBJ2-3,TGTGCCACCAGCAGATCGGGACTTTTTCTCGCAGATACGCAGTATTTT,CATSRSGLFLADTQYF
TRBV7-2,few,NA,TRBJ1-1,TGTGCCAGCAGCTACCCCGGGACCCGGGGGGGAGCTTTCTTT,CASSYPGTRGGAFF
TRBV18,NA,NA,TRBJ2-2,TGTGCCAGCTCACCACTCGTAGGGGGAGCAACCGGGGAGCTGTTTTTT,CASSPLVGGATGELFF
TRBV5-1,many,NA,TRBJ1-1,TGCGCCAGCAGCGCGGCGAACACTGAAGCTTTCTTT,CASSAANTEAFF
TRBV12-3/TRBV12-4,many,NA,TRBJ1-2,TGTGCCAGCAGTTTTTCTTCAGTGGCTAACTATGGCTACACCTTC,CASSFSSVANYGYTF